This record covers a single TCR beta chain. Methods used by the authors: Researchers report that nucleated cell counts were estimated from reference gene primer amplification. TCRdb keeps only in-frame clones here, not all; method: immunoSEQ multiplex PCR. V and J calls and clone size are given by that table; D and trimming were obtained from the DNA. The profile covers about 360,000 clones, with about 83% appearing a single time and 2.5% to 3% taken by the ten largest. The data belong to a study of blood T cell repertoires in COVID-19. Study-level information: Italy, Spain and the United States were the sources of the convalescent and acute COVID-19 samples. T cells, B-cell-depleted T cells, or PBMCs provided the cDNA or gDNA that served as material.

The CDR3 runs 15 residues. The V end was cut by 5 bases, the J end by 8 bases, with 16 bases between. Germline V gene data show CDR1 as MNHEY and CDR2 as SVGAGI. Sequenced material: peripheral blood. The receptor was isolated from a young man with active or convalescent COVID-19. V and J are TRBV6-5 and TRBJ1-6, with D unresolved. The CDR3 spells CASSRPVAQDSPLHF. CDR3 bases: TGTGCCAGCAGTCGTCCGGTTGCCCAGGATTCACCCCTCCACTTT.